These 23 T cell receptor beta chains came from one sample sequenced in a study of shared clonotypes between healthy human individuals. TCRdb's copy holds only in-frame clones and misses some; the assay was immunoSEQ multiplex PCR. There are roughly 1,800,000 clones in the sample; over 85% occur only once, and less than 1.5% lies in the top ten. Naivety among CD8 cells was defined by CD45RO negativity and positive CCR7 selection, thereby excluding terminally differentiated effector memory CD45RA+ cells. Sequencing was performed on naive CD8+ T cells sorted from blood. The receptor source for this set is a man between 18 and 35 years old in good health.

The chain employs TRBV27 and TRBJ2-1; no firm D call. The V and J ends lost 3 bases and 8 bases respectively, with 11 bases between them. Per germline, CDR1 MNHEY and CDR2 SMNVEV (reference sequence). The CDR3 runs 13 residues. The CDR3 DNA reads TGTGCCAGCAGTTTGGACCCAGTGGATGAGCAGTTCTTC. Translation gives CASSLDPVDEQFF.

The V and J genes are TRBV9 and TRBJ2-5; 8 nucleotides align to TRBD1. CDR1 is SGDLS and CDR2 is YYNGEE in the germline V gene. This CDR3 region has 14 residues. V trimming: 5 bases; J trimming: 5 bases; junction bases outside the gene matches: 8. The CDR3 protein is CASSLQGGTETQYF. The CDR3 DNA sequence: TGTGCCAGCAGTTTACAGGGGGGTACGGAGACCCAGTACTTC.

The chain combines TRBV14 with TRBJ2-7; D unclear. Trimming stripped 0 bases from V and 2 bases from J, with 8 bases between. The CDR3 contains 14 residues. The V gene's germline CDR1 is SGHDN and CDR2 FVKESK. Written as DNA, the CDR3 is TGTGCCAGCAGCCAAGAAGGGTTAACCTACGAGCAGTACTTC. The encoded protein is CASSQEGLTYEQYF.

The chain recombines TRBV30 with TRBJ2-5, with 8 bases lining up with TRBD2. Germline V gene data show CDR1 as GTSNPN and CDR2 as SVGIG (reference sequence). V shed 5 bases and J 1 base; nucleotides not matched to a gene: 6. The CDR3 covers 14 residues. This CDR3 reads CAWDYLAGQETQYF. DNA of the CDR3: TGTGCCTGGGACTACCTAGCGGGCCAAGAGACCCAGTACTTC.

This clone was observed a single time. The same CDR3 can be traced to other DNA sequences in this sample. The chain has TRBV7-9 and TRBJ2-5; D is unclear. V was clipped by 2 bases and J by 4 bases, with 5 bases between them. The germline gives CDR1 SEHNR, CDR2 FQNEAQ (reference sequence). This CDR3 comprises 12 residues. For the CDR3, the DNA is TGTGCCAGCAGCTTATTCGGAGAGACCCAGTACTTC. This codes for CASSLFGETQYF.

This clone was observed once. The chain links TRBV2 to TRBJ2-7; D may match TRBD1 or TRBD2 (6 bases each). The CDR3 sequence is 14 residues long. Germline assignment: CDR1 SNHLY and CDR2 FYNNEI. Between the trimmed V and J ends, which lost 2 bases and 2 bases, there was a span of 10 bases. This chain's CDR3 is CASSERGHPYEQYF. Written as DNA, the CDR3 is TGTGCCAGCAGTGAACGGGGGCATCCCTACGAGCAGTACTTC. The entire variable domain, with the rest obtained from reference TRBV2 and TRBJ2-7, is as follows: EPEVTQTPSHQVTQMGQEVILRCVPISNHLYFYWYRQILGQKVEFLVSFYNNEISEKSEIFDDQFSVERPDGSNFTLKIRSTKLEDSAMYFCASSERGHPYEQYFGPGTRLTVT.

The DNA for the CDR3 is TGTGCCAGCAGCCAGGGGATTCGGCAGCCCCAGCATTTT. Protein: CASSQGIRQPQHF. The chain has TRBV27 and TRBJ1-5; weak D call: TRBD1 (6 bases). V dropped 6 bases and J dropped 7 bases, with 13 bases sitting between them. The CDR3 contains 13 residues. Per the germline V gene, CDR1 is MNHEY and CDR2 is SMNVEV (reference sequence).

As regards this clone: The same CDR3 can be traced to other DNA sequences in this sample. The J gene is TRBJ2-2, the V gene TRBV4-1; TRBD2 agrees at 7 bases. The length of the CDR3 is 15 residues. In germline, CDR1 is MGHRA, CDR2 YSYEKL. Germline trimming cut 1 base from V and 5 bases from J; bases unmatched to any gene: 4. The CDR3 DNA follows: TGCGCCAGCAGCCAAGCCCCGGGACTAACCGGGGAGCTGTTTTTT. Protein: CASSQAPGLTGELFF.

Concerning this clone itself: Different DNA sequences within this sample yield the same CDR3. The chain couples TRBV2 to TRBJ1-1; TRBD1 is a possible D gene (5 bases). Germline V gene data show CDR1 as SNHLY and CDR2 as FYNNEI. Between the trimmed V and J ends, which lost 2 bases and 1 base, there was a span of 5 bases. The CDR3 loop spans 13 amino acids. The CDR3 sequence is CASSETGNTEAFF. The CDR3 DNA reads TGTGCCAGCAGTGAAACAGGGAACACTGAAGCTTTCTTT.

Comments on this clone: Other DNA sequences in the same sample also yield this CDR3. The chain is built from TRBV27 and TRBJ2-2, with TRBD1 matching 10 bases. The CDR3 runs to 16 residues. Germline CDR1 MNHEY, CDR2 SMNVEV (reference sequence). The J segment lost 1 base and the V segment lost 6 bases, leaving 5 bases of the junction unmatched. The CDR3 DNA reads TGTGCCAGCAGCCCAAGGACAGGGGGGAACACCGGGGAGCTGTTTTTT. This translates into CASSPRTGGNTGELFF.

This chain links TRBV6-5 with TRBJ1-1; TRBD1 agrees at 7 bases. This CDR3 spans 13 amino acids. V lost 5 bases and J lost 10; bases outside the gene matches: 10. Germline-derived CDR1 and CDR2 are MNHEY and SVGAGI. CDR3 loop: CASSGGTAYGAFF. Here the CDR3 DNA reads TGTGCCAGCAGTGGCGGGACAGCTTACGGAGCTTTCTTT.

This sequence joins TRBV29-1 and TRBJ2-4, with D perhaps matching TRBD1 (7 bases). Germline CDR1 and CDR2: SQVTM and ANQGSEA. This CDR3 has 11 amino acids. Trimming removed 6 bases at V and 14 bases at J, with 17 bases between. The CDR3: CSVADGGGEYF. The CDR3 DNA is TGCAGCGTGGCGGATGGAGGGGGCGAGTACTTC.

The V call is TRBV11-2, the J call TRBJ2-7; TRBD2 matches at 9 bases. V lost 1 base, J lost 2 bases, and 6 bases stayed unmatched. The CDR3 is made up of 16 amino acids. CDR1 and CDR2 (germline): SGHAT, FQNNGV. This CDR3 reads CASSLVTSGFPYEQYF. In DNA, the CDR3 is TGTGCCAGCAGCTTAGTGACTAGCGGTTTTCCCTACGAGCAGTACTTC.

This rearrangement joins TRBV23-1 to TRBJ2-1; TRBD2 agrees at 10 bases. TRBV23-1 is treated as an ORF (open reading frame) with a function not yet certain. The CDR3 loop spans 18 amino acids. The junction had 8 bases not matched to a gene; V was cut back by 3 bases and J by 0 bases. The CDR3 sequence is CASSQRLAGASSYNEQFF. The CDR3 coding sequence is TGCGCCAGCAGTCAGCGGCTAGCGGGGGCCAGCTCCTACAATGAGCAGTTCTTC.

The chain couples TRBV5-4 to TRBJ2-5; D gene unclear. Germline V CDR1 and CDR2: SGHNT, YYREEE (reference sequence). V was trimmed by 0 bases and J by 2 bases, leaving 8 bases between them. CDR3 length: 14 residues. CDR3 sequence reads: CASSLDLTQETQYF. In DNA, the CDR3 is TGTGCCAGCAGCTTGGACCTAACGCAAGAGACCCAGTACTTC. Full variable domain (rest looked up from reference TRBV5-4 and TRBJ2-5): ETGVTQSPTHLIKTRGQQVTLRCSSQSGHNTVSWYQQALGQGPQFIFQYYREEENGRGNFPPRFSGLQFPNYSSELNVNALELDDSALYLCASSLDLTQETQYFGPGTRLLVL.

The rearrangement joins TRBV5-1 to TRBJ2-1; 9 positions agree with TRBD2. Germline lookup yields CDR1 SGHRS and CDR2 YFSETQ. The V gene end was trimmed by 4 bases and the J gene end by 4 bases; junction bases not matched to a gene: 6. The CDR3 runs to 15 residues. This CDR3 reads CASSTGTSSYNEQFF. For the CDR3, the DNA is TGCGCCAGCAGCACGGGGACTAGCAGTTACAATGAGCAGTTCTTC.

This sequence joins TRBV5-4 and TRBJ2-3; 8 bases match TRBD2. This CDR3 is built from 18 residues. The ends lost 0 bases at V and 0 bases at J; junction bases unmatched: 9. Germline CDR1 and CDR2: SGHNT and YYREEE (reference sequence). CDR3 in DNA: TGTGCCAGCAGCTTGGAGGTGCTAGCGGGCTTCAGCACAGATACGCAGTATTTT. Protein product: CASSLEVLAGFSTDTQYF.

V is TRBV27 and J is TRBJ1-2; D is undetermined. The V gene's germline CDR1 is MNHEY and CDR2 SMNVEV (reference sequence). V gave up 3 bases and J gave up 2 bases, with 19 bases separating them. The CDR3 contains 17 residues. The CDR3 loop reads CASSLVGYGEPNYGYTF. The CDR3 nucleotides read TGTGCCAGCAGTTTGGTTGGGTATGGGGAACCAAACTATGGCTACACCTTC.

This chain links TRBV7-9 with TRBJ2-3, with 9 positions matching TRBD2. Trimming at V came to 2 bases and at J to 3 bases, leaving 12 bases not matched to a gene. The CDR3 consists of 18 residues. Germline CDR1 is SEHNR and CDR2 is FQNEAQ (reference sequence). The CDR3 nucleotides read TGTGCCAGCAGCTTACCTTTGGGTCTAGCGGGGCCAACAGATACGCAGTATTTT. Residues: CASSLPLGLAGPTDTQYF.

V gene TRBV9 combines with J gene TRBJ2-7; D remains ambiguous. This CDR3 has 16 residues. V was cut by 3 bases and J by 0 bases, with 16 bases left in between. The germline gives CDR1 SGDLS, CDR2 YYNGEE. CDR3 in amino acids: CASSDGPGRSSYEQYF. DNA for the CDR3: TGTGCCAGCAGCGACGGTCCGGGCCGGAGCTCCTACGAGCAGTACTTC.

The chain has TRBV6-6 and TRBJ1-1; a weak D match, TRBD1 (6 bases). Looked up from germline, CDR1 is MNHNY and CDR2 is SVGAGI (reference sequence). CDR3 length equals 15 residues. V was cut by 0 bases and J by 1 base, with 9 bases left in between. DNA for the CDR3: TGTGCCAGCAGTTACTCGACAGGCACGAACACTGAAGCTTTCTTT. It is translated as CASSYSTGTNTEAFF.

The CDR3 DNA reads as TGCGCCAGCAGCCAAGCCTCACGGGGAGGCTACGAGCAGTACTTC. It encodes CASSQASRGGYEQYF. The rearrangement uses TRBV4-1 and TRBJ2-7; possibly TRBD2 for D (6 bases). The CDR3 sequence is 15 residues long. The germline V gene encodes CDR1 MGHRA and CDR2 YSYEKL. Trimming cost V 1 base and J 3 bases, with 13 bases left between them.

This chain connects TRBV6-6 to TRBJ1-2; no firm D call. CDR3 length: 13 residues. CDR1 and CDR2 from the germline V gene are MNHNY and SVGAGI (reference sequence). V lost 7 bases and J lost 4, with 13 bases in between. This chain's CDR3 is CASNPQETYGYTF. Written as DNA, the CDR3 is TGTGCCAGCAATCCCCAGGAAACCTATGGCTACACCTTC.